This entry lists 28 T cell receptor beta chains sequenced from one sample in a study of persistence of HIV-infected CD4 T cells. Anti-CD3/anti-CD28 beads served as a nonspecific positive control stimulus. Responding CD4+ T cells were sorted by upregulation of both CD40 ligand and CD69. These receptors have no identified antigens. Sequencing used immunoSEQ version 4 in survey mode. TCRdb's copy holds only in-frame clones and misses some; the assay was immunoSEQ multiplex PCR. The table shows roughly 43,000 clones, with roughly 90% occurring only once. The input for sequencing was CD4+ T cells sorted from PBMCs after roughly 18-hour stimulation, taken from a patient who received antiretroviral therapy. The receptors here all came from an adult man with HIV who was CMV-seropositive.

The chain recombines TRBV28 with TRBJ1-2; no firm D call. CDR1 and CDR2 from the germline V gene are MDHEN and SYDVKM. There are 17 residues in the CDR3. V was pared by 6 bases and J by 2 bases, with 22 bases between. The CDR3 DNA is TGTGCCAGCAGCCCCGCGGGGTTAGTTCAAACAAACTATGGCTACACCTTC. Residues: CASSPAGLVQTNYGYTF.

The V call is TRBV6-5, the J call TRBJ2-1; a weak D match, TRBD2 (7 bases). CDR3 length equals 12 residues. Germline V gene lookup returns CDR1 MNHEY and CDR2 SVGAGI. The V gene lost 10 bases and the J gene lost 12 bases, with 19 bases spanning the gap. CDR3 residues: CATLPTGRGQFF. As DNA, the CDR3 is TGTGCCACGCTACCAACAGGGAGGGGGCAGTTCTTC.

This chain uses TRBV5-5 with TRBJ2-3; 14 bases are shared with TRBD2. Unmatched junction bases numbered 15, after V lost 4 bases and J lost 2 bases. The CDR3 covers 20 residues. Per germline, CDR1 SGHKS and CDR2 YYEKEE (reference sequence). The CDR3 protein is CASSPKEGLAGARNTDTQYF. The CDR3, as DNA: TGTGCCAGCAGCCCCAAGGAGGGACTAGCGGGGGCCCGGAACACAGATACGCAGTATTTT.

The V call is TRBV4-1, the J call TRBJ1-5, with D maybe TRBD1 (6 bases). Germline CDR1 MGHRA, CDR2 YSYEKL. V was pared by 0 bases and J by 9 bases, with 15 bases between. This CDR3 has 15 residues. CDR3 bases: TGCGCCAGCAGCCAAGATGAGGGGGGGGGAGCGCCCCAGCATTTT. Protein product: CASSQDEGGGAPQHF.

V gene TRBV19 combines with J gene TRBJ2-2; 8 bases line up with TRBD1. Per the germline V gene, CDR1 is LNHDA and CDR2 is SQIVND (reference sequence). The CDR3 contains 20 residues. J gave up 1 base and V 2 bases, and 15 bases lay outside the gene matches. Here the CDR3 reads CASSIRARDRGTMNTGELFF. In DNA form, the CDR3 reads TGTGCCAGTAGTATAAGGGCCCGCGACAGGGGTACAATGAACACCGGGGAGCTGTTTTTT.

The chain recombines TRBV6-5 with TRBJ1-2, with D possibly TRBD1 on 5 matching bases. There are 15 residues in the CDR3. Trimming pared 6 bases from V and 2 bases from J, leaving 16 bases between. Germline V CDR1 and CDR2: MNHEY, SVGAGI. CDR3 loop: CASRGDSAYNYGYTF. The DNA of the CDR3 is TGTGCCAGCAGGGGAGACAGCGCTTACAACTATGGCTACACCTTC.

DNA for the CDR3: TGCGCCAGCAGTCCTAGAGGACAGGCAGGGAACACCGGGGAGCTGTTTTTT. It specifies CASSPRGQAGNTGELFF. This chain uses TRBV4-1 with TRBJ2-2; 7 bases fit TRBD1. The CDR3 loop spans 17 amino acids. Germline trimming cut 6 bases from V and 1 base from J; bases unmatched to any gene: 11. Germline lookup yields CDR1 MGHRA and CDR2 YSYEKL.

The chain combines TRBV30 with TRBJ2-2; D ambiguous. V dropped 2 bases and J dropped 1 base, with 8 bases sitting between them. Germline lookup yields CDR1 GTSNPN and CDR2 SVGIG (reference sequence). The CDR3 extends over 14 amino acids. CDR3 loop: CAWSPPQNTGELFF. CDR3 sequence (DNA): TGTGCCTGGAGTCCCCCACAGAACACCGGGGAGCTGTTTTTT.

The chain links TRBV7-2 to TRBJ2-3; D might be TRBD2 (5 bases). The germline CDR1 and CDR2 sequences are SGHTA and FQGNSA. Trimming stripped 2 bases from V and 5 bases from J, with 8 bases between. The CDR3 is 13 amino acids. CDR3 protein: CASSLLRGDTQYF. The CDR3 nucleotides read TGTGCCAGCAGCTTACTCCGGGGAGATACGCAGTATTTT.

The rearrangement uses TRBV9 and TRBJ2-1; D could derive from TRBD1 or TRBD2 (6 bases each). The germline CDR1 and CDR2 sequences are SGDLS and YYNGEE. V dropped 4 bases and J dropped 4 bases, with 18 bases sitting between them. The CDR3 contains 16 residues. The CDR3 region has the DNA TGTGCCAGCAGCTTAGAGGGGGGACTTACTTACAATGAGCAGTTCTTC. Translating gives CASSLEGGLTYNEQFF. Drawing the rest from reference TRBV9 and TRBJ2-1, the complete variable domain is DSGVTQTPKHLITATGQRVTLRCSPRSGDLSVYWYQQSLDQGLQFLIQYYNGEERAKGNILERFSAQQFPDLHSELNLSSLELGDSALYFCASSLEGGLTYNEQFFGPGTRLTVL.

The chain recombines TRBV25-1 with TRBJ2-4; D gene uncertain. The V and J ends lost 10 bases and 5 bases respectively, with 24 bases between them. There are 16 residues in the CDR3. The germline V gene has CDR1 MGHDK and CDR2 SYGVNS. The DNA for the CDR3 is TGTGCCATCCCACTTTACTCTGCGGCCCCCCAAAACATTCAGTACTTC. Its protein is CAIPLYSAAPQNIQYF.

The V call is TRBV20-1, the J call TRBJ2-5; D is ambiguous. Trimming pared 3 bases from V and 4 bases from J, leaving 12 bases between. This CDR3 has 13 amino acids. The germline V gene has CDR1 DFQATT and CDR2 SNEGSKA (reference sequence). The CDR3 region is CSASSERRETQYF. The DNA for the CDR3 is TGCAGTGCTAGTTCTGAACGGAGAGAGACCCAGTACTTC.

The chain uses TRBV10-3 and TRBJ1-3, with TRBD1 matching over 7 bases. Germline V gene sequence: CDR1 ENHRY, CDR2 SYGVKD. V shed 11 bases and J 0 bases; nucleotides not matched to a gene: 7. The CDR3 length is 14 residues. CDR3 DNA sequence: TGTGCCTCAACAGGGGACCTCTCTGGAAACACCATATATTTT. Its protein product is CASTGDLSGNTIYF.

The V call is TRBV7-3, the J call TRBJ1-3; D remains ambiguous. With 3 bases removed from V and 4 bases from J, the gap between germline ends came to 7 bases. CDR1 is SGHTA and CDR2 is FQGTGA in the germline V gene. The length of the CDR3 is 13 residues. The CDR3 region has the DNA TGTGCCAGCAGCTTGGACCCGGGAAACACCATATATTTT. As protein: CASSLDPGNTIYF.

This clone was found once. The genes are TRBV5-4 and TRBJ2-3; tentatively, D is TRBD1 (6 bases). CDR3 length equals 15 residues. Germline V gene data show CDR1 as SGHNT and CDR2 as YYREEE (reference sequence). V was pared by 4 bases and J by 1 base, with 13 bases between. The CDR3 DNA is TGTGCCAGCAGCGGGGCAGGGGCCGGCACAGATACGCAGTATTTT. Translating gives CASSGAGAGTDTQYF.

J is TRBJ2-5 and V is TRBV28; a possible D gene is TRBD1 (5 bases). Trimming removed 3 bases from V and 5 bases from J, with 7 bases in between. This CDR3 spans 12 amino acids. From germline, CDR1 is MDHEN and CDR2 SYDVKM. CDR3 sequence reads: CASSLAGETQYF. As DNA, the CDR3 is TGTGCCAGCAGTTTGGCAGGGGAGACCCAGTACTTC.

The sample holds a few counts of this clone. This chain links TRBV7-9 with TRBJ2-7, with 7 nucleotides matching TRBD1. The CDR3 contains 14 residues. The V and J ends lost 1 base and 3 bases, in that order; junction bases with no gene match: 3. Germline V gives CDR1 SEHNR, CDR2 FQNEAQ (reference sequence). The CDR3, as DNA: TGTGCCAGCAGCTTAGGAGGGACAGACTACGAGCAGTACTTC. Translated: CASSLGGTDYEQYF.

The J gene is TRBJ1-2, the V gene TRBV28, with unresolved D. The CDR3 totals 15 residues. Trimming stripped 1 base from V and 7 bases from J, with 16 bases between. Germline loops: CDR1 MDHEN, CDR2 SYDVKM. The CDR3 region is CASSLYAGGKGGYTF. CDR3 coding DNA: TGTGCCAGCAGTTTATACGCGGGAGGGAAGGGTGGCTACACCTTC.

This clone was counted a few times. The chain combines TRBV3-1 (or the pseudogene TRBV3-2) with TRBJ1-5; 7 nucleotides agree with TRBD1. V lost 6 bases to trimming and J lost 4 bases; unmatched junction nucleotides: 6. This CDR3 has 14 amino acids. CDR1 is LGHDT, CDR2 YNNKEL, per germline (reference sequence). The chain's CDR3 is CASSQGGRNQPQHF. The CDR3, as DNA: TGTGCCAGCAGTCAGGGGGGAAGGAATCAGCCCCAGCATTTT.

This chain joins TRBV28 and TRBJ2-2, with D hard to call. The germline CDR1 and CDR2 sequences are MDHEN and SYDVKM. Trimming stripped 10 bases from V and 8 bases from J, with 11 bases between. The CDR3 covers 11 residues. This chain's CDR3 is CATMLRGELFF. The CDR3 DNA reads TGTGCCACCATGTTAAGAGGGGAGCTGTTTTTT.

This chain joins TRBV28 and TRBJ2-7, with D maybe TRBD1 (5 bases). The V end was cut by 1 base, the J end by 2 bases, with 9 bases between. Germline V lookup: CDR1 MDHEN, CDR2 SYDVKM. This CDR3 contains 14 residues. This chain's CDR3 is CASSLSTVPYEQYF. The CDR3 DNA is TGTGCCAGCAGTTTATCGACAGTGCCCTACGAGCAGTACTTC.

V and J are TRBV2 and TRBJ2-2, with 8 nucleotides matching TRBD1. The V and J ends lost 6 bases and 4 bases, in that order; junction bases with no gene match: 7. CDR1 is SNHLY and CDR2 is FYNNEI in the germline V gene. CDR3 length: 15 amino acids. CDR3 sequence (DNA): TGTGCCAGCAGGGTATGGACAGGGCCCACCGGGGAGCTGTTTTTT. Translating it yields CASRVWTGPTGELFF.

This chain uses TRBV6-6 with TRBJ1-5, with 11 bases lining up with TRBD1. The CDR3 is 13 residues long. The junction had 6 bases not matched to a gene; V was cut back by 11 bases and J by 6 bases. Germline-derived CDR1 and CDR2 are MNHNY and SVGAGI (reference sequence). CDR3 bases: TGTGCCTCGGACAGGGGGCAAGGTCAGCCCCAGCATTTT. This translates into CASDRGQGQPQHF.

CDR3 residues: CASRLRPSTNEKLFF. CDR3 DNA sequence: TGTGCCAGTAGATTAAGGCCCTCAACTAATGAAAAACTGTTTTTT. The chain joins TRBV27 to TRBJ1-4; D ambiguous. This CDR3 is built from 15 residues. Per the germline V gene, CDR1 is MNHEY and CDR2 is SMNVEV (reference sequence). The V and J ends lost 9 bases and 0 bases respectively, with 14 bases between them.

V and J are TRBV11-2 and TRBJ1-4, with D unclear. CDR3 length: 15 amino acids. Germline-derived CDR1 and CDR2 are SGHAT and FQNNGV. V gave up 2 bases and J gave up 0 bases, with 7 bases separating them. The CDR3 bases are TGTGCCAGCAGCTTAATGGGAACAACTAATGAAAAACTGTTTTTT. Protein: CASSLMGTTNEKLFF.

The rearrangement uses TRBV29-1 and TRBJ1-2; 7 positions agree with TRBD1. Looked up from germline, CDR1 is SQVTM and CDR2 is ANQGSEA. The CDR3 length is 15 residues. The J segment lost 1 base and the V segment lost 2 bases, leaving 7 bases of the junction unmatched. The CDR3 sequence: CSVENRGSFNYGYTF. Written as DNA, the CDR3 is TGCAGCGTTGAAAACAGGGGATCGTTTAACTATGGCTACACCTTC.

The J gene is TRBJ2-1, the V gene TRBV5-1; D remains unclear. The CDR3 runs to 16 residues. Germline V gene sequence: CDR1 SGHRS, CDR2 YFSETQ. Trimming left V 0 bases short and J 2 bases short, with 12 bases between. The CDR3 protein is CASSLGAPSTYNEQFF. CDR3 sequence (DNA): TGCGCCAGCAGCTTGGGGGCCCCCTCTACCTACAATGAGCAGTTCTTC.

V usage is TRBV10-1 and J usage is TRBJ1-2; no reliable D call. This CDR3 spans 13 amino acids. CDR1 and CDR2 from the germline V gene are WNHNN and SYGVQD (reference sequence). V lost 2 bases to trimming and J lost 2 bases, with 6 bases between them. CDR3 residues: CASSENRNYGYTF. The CDR3 nucleotides read TGCGCCAGCAGTGAGAACAGAAACTATGGCTACACCTTC.